The 22 T cell receptor beta chains reported below all come from one sample, sequenced in a study of cytomegalovirus exposure and HLA in healthy donors. The primer mix had 60 Vbeta and 13 Jbeta primers. Libraries were prepared by immunoSEQ multiplex PCR; TCRdb keeps only in-frame clonotypes and omits some of them. The sample lists more than 85,000 clones; around 73% were seen once. The sequencing sample was made of PBMCs. The receptors here all came from a man in his forties in good health and CMV-seronegative.

The chain couples TRBV27 to TRBJ1-5; D call uncertain. The germline CDR1 and CDR2 sequences are MNHEY and SMNVEV (reference sequence). The V end lost 5 bases, the J end lost 4 bases, and 6 bases lay between the germline ends. The CDR3 has 12 amino acids. CDR3 region: CASSERNQPQHF. The CDR3 nucleotides read TGTGCCAGCAGTGAGCGTAATCAGCCCCAGCATTTT.

The gene calls are TRBV9 and TRBJ2-7, with a weak D call TRBD1 (6 bases). Deletions cut 4 bases from V and 5 bases from J, with 19 bases between. The V gene's germline CDR1 is SGDLS and CDR2 YYNGEE. The CDR3 totals 15 residues. CDR3: CASSPLLGGRDEQYF. DNA for the CDR3: TGTGCCAGCAGCCCCCTCCTAGGGGGACGCGACGAGCAGTACTTC.

A few counts support this clone. The V gene is TRBV27, the J gene TRBJ2-3, with TRBD1 as a possible D gene (6 bases). The CDR3 is made up of 13 amino acids. The germline V and J ends were trimmed by 8 bases and 5 bases, with 14 bases remaining between them. Looked up from germline, CDR1 is MNHEY and CDR2 is SMNVEV (reference sequence). Here the CDR3 reads CASRILQGDTQYF. The CDR3 coding sequence is TGTGCCAGCCGAATCTTACAGGGAGATACGCAGTATTTT.

The chain uses TRBV28 and TRBJ2-7; a possible D gene is TRBD2 (5 bases). The CDR3 sequence is 15 residues long. CDR1 and CDR2 (germline): MDHEN, SYDVKM. Trimming pared 10 bases from V and 3 bases from J, leaving 22 bases between. The CDR3 sequence: CATNAGDSGFYEQYF. The CDR3 coding sequence is TGTGCCACGAACGCCGGGGATTCAGGTTTCTACGAGCAGTACTTC.

This chain links TRBV28 with TRBJ2-3, with TRBD1 identical over 9 bases. J was trimmed by 2 bases and V by 6 bases; bases with no gene match: 15. This CDR3 region has 18 residues. Germline loops: CDR1 MDHEN, CDR2 SYDVKM. In DNA, the CDR3 is TGTGCCAGCAGAGAACCGGGACAGGGCACCCTATTCACAGATACGCAGTATTTT. Translation: CASREPGQGTLFTDTQYF.

The J gene is TRBJ2-2, the V gene TRBV5-4; 10 bases line up with TRBD1. The V segment lost 4 bases and the J segment 3 bases; nucleotides outside the gene matches: 3. From germline, CDR1 is SGHNT and CDR2 YYREEE (reference sequence). This CDR3 contains 15 residues. The CDR3 nucleotides read TGTGCCAGCAGCGAAGGGACAGGGGACACCGGGGAGCTGTTTTTT. It is translated as CASSEGTGDTGELFF.

The chain recombines TRBV11-2 with TRBJ2-1, with D perhaps TRBD2 (5 bases). Germline CDR1 is SGHAT and CDR2 is FQNNGV. Trimming took 5 bases from V and 6 from J, leaving 14 bases between them. This CDR3 has 14 residues. The CDR3 here is CASSPGELTNEQFF. CDR3 bases: TGTGCCAGCAGCCCCGGGGAACTCACCAATGAGCAGTTCTTC.

This clone was picked up one time. This chain links TRBV28 with TRBJ2-7; perhaps TRBD1 as D (6 bases). Trimming removed 4 bases at V and 4 bases at J, with 8 bases between. The CDR3 sequence is 12 residues long. Germline V gene sequence: CDR1 MDHEN, CDR2 SYDVKM. In DNA, the CDR3 is TGTGCCAGCAGTTCTAGGGGGTACGAGCAGTACTTC. Encoded protein: CASSSRGYEQYF.

The V and J genes are TRBV7-2 and TRBJ1-6; D call uncertain. The germline V and J ends were trimmed by 0 bases and 8 bases, with 11 bases remaining between them. The CDR3 contains 15 residues. Germline CDR1 is SGHTA and CDR2 is FQGNSA. In nucleotides, the CDR3 is TGTGCCAGCAGCTTAGCCAGGCCGGATGATTCACCCCTCCACTTT. Its protein is CASSLARPDDSPLHF.

The J gene is TRBJ1-1, the V gene TRBV4-2; the match to TRBD1 covers 10 bases. CDR3 length equals 13 residues. Germline loops: CDR1 LGHNA, CDR2 YNFKEQ. V lost 1 base to trimming and J lost 9 bases; unmatched junction nucleotides: 2. The CDR3 region has the DNA TGTGCCAGCAGCCAAGGACAGGGGGCAAAAGCTTTCTTT. Protein sequence: CASSQGQGAKAFF.

This clone was counted once. J is TRBJ1-2 and V is TRBV19, with D perhaps TRBD1 (5 bases). The CDR3 is 15 residues long. Looked up from germline, CDR1 is LNHDA and CDR2 is SQIVND (reference sequence). Trimming left V 7 bases short and J 0 bases short, with 15 bases between. The CDR3 nucleotides are TGTGCCAGTAATTGGGCGGGGCGCGCTAACTATGGCTACACCTTC. Its translation is CASNWAGRANYGYTF.

The chain uses TRBV6-5 and TRBJ2-5; unclear D gene. The V gene's germline CDR1 is MNHEY and CDR2 SVGAGI. The V end lost 0 bases, the J end lost 5 bases, and 10 bases lay between the germline ends. The CDR3 is made up of 14 amino acids. The CDR3 here is CASSYSRAPETQYF. Written as DNA, the CDR3 is TGTGCCAGCAGTTACTCGAGAGCCCCTGAGACCCAGTACTTC.

This sequence joins TRBV7-2 and TRBJ2-7; 8 bases are a match to TRBD1. From germline, CDR1 is SGHTA and CDR2 FQGNSA. V shed 1 base and J 8 bases; nucleotides not matched to a gene: 10. The CDR3 extends over 15 amino acids. CDR3 DNA: TGTGCCAGCAGCTTAGGTGGCAGGGGGCCCCCGAAGCAGTACTTC. Translating it yields CASSLGGRGPPKQYF.

As for this clone: Additional DNA sequences in this sample encode the identical CDR3. The chain joins TRBV28 to TRBJ1-5, with 9 bases that match TRBD1. This CDR3 is 17 amino acids long. V lost 8 bases to trimming and J lost 0 bases; unmatched junction nucleotides: 11. Germline CDR1 reads MDHEN; CDR2 reads SYDVKM. This CDR3 reads CASSSPGQGRSNQPQHF. The CDR3 coding sequence is TGTGCCAGCTCTTCCCCCGGACAGGGGCGTAGCAATCAGCCCCAGCATTTT.

V gene TRBV5-1 combines with J gene TRBJ1-4; possible D gene TRBD1, 6 bases. The CDR3 covers 15 residues. Trimming took off 3 bases at V and 0 bases at J, with 9 bases between the two ends. Germline CDR1 SGHRS, CDR2 YFSETQ. The CDR3 is CASSWDTSTNEKLFF. In DNA, the CDR3 is TGCGCCAGCAGCTGGGACACCTCAACTAATGAAAAACTGTTTTTT.

J is TRBJ1-4 and V is TRBV19, with 7 positions matching TRBD1. The J segment lost 3 bases and the V segment lost 11 bases, leaving 6 bases of the junction unmatched. The length of the CDR3 is 13 residues. The germline V gene has CDR1 LNHDA and CDR2 SQIVND (reference sequence). CDR3 sequence: CAVRDSSNEKLFF. The CDR3 DNA sequence: TGTGCCGTTCGGGACAGTTCTAATGAAAAACTGTTTTTT.

The chain is built from TRBV9 and TRBJ1-2; 10 bases agree with TRBD1. CDR3 length: 17 residues. The ends lost 0 bases at V and 7 bases at J; junction bases unmatched: 12. Germline CDR1 reads SGDLS; CDR2 reads YYNGEE. The CDR3 is CASSVDGGTGAYCGYTF. The CDR3, as DNA: TGTGCCAGCAGCGTAGATGGTGGGACAGGGGCTTATTGTGGCTACACCTTC.

The chain is built from TRBV30 and TRBJ1-3; D is ambiguous. CDR1 GTSNPN and CDR2 SVGIG come from the germline V gene (reference sequence). The CDR3 covers 15 residues. Trimming pared 2 bases from V and 0 bases from J, leaving 11 bases between. CDR3 sequence reads: CAWSLHGDSGNTIYF. DNA of the CDR3: TGTGCCTGGAGTCTCCACGGAGACTCTGGAAACACCATATATTTT.

The chain recombines TRBV11-3 with TRBJ1-1; 7 positions agree with TRBD1. CDR3 size: 13 residues. Trimming took 1 base from V and 5 from J; bases not matched to a gene: 1. Germline-derived CDR1 and CDR2 are SGHNT and YENEEA. This CDR3 is CASSLAGGTEAFF. CDR3 in DNA: TGTGCCAGCAGCTTAGCAGGGGGAACTGAAGCTTTCTTT.

This chain links TRBV9 with TRBJ1-3, with TRBD1 matching over 8 bases. With 2 bases clipped from V and 0 bases from J, the junction kept 4 bases outside the gene matches. The CDR3 is 16 residues long. Germline lookup yields CDR1 SGDLS and CDR2 YYNGEE. The DNA of the CDR3 is TGTGCCAGCAGCGTCCAGGGGGCCTCCTCTGGAAACACCATATATTTT. Translation gives CASSVQGASSGNTIYF.

The rearrangement joins TRBV5-4 to TRBJ1-1, with D perhaps matching TRBD1 (5 bases). The CDR3 covers 15 residues. V was pared by 0 bases and J by 6 bases, with 15 bases between. CDR1 and CDR2 from the germline V gene are SGHNT and YYREEE (reference sequence). The CDR3 DNA reads TGTGCCAGCAGCTTGGAATGGGGGACGGGGGCTGAAGCTTTCTTT. Translating it yields CASSLEWGTGAEAFF. Filled out from reference TRBV5-4 and TRBJ1-1, the complete variable domain reads ETGVTQSPTHLIKTRGQQVTLRCSSQSGHNTVSWYQQALGQGPQFIFQYYREEENGRGNFPPRFSGLQFPNYSSELNVNALELDDSALYLCASSLEWGTGAEAFFGQGTRLTVV.

The chain combines TRBV5-1 with TRBJ2-7; D is perhaps TRBD2 (6 bases). This CDR3 is built from 15 residues. V dropped 4 bases and J dropped 2 bases, with 16 bases sitting between them. In germline, CDR1 is SGHRS, CDR2 YFSETQ. The CDR3 nucleotides read TGCGCCAGCAGCCCCGACGGGACTCAGACCTACGAGCAGTACTTC. Protein: CASSPDGTQTYEQYF.